The 15 T cell receptor beta chains given below trace back to one sample, sequenced in a study of CD8 T cells in ankylosing spondylitis. In TCRdb, the 5' RACE reads were re-called with MiXCR into one record per CDR3 protein. This table has about 340,000 distinct CDR3 sequences, roughly 14% appearing once. The specimen sequenced was blood, either unsorted or a sorted T cell fraction (not recorded which). These receptors were taken from a male donor with ankylosing spondylitis or in good health (not recorded which).

The chain joins TRBV3-1 to TRBJ2-7; no firm D call. CDR3 size: 14 residues. Trimming removed 1 base at V and 7 bases at J, with 14 bases between. Germline V gene lookup returns CDR1 LGHDT and CDR2 YNNKEL (reference sequence). The CDR3 region has the DNA TGTGCCAGCAGCCAAGGTTCCGACTCCTCAGAGCAGTACTTC. Translation gives CASSQGSDSSEQYF.

The chain carries TRBV6-5 and TRBJ2-3; D possibly matches TRBD1 or TRBD2 (5 bases each). With 2 bases removed from V and 4 bases from J, the gap between germline ends came to 19 bases. The CDR3 is 17 amino acids. Germline lookup yields CDR1 MNHEY and CDR2 SVGAGI. The DNA of the CDR3 is TGTGCCAGCAGTTACGGGGCTCAACTCGAGGGTCCAGATACGCAGTATTTT. Protein: CASSYGAQLEGPDTQYF.

V is TRBV27 and J is TRBJ2-1; tentative D call: TRBD2 (6 bases). Germline CDR1 MNHEY, CDR2 SMNVEV (reference sequence). The CDR3 is 11 residues long. V was clipped by 2 bases and J by 15 bases, with 11 bases between them. The CDR3 region has the DNA TGTGCCAGCAGTTTAATCCGGGAGTGGTTCTTC. Its protein product is CASSLIREWFF.

The CDR3 region has the DNA TGCAGTGCTTCCGGGCCGGGCACAGATACGCAGTATTTT. Residues: CSASGPGTDTQYF. V usage is TRBV20-1 and J usage is TRBJ2-3, with D unclear. V shed 5 bases and J shed 1 base, with 10 bases lying between them. The CDR3 sequence is 13 residues long. Germline V gene data show CDR1 as DFQATT and CDR2 as SNEGSKA (reference sequence).

The J gene is TRBJ2-3, the V gene TRBV5-6; either TRBD1 or TRBD2 may supply D (5 bases each). This CDR3 has 17 residues. From germline, CDR1 is SGHDT and CDR2 YYEEEE. Trimming removed 2 bases at V and 0 bases at J, with 16 bases between. CDR3 sequence (DNA): TGTGCCAGCAGCTTTGGCAGGTCGGGGCTGAGCACAGATACGCAGTATTTT. Its translation is CASSFGRSGLSTDTQYF. The variable domain in full, with the rest retrieved from reference TRBV5-6 and TRBJ2-3, is DAGVTQSPTHLIKTRGQQVTLRCSPKSGHDTVSWYQQALGQGPQFIFQYYEEEERQRGNFPDRFSGHQFPNYSSELNVNALLLGDSALYLCASSFGRSGLSTDTQYFGPGTRLTVL.

This clonotype showed up just a few times. The chain couples TRBV7-8 to TRBJ2-2; TRBD2 agrees at 10 bases. Germline CDR1 is SGHVS and CDR2 is FQNEAQ. CDR3 length equals 16 residues. With 6 bases clipped from V and 2 bases from J, the junction kept 6 bases outside the gene matches. The CDR3 sequence is CASRESGRANTGELFF. Written as DNA, the CDR3 is TGTGCCAGCAGGGAGAGCGGGAGGGCTAACACCGGGGAGCTGTTTTTT.

The chain carries TRBV24-1 and TRBJ2-5, with 7 bases matching TRBD1. The germline gives CDR1 KGHDR, CDR2 SFDVKD. V lost 4 bases to trimming and J lost 5 bases; unmatched junction nucleotides: 9. The CDR3 is made up of 15 amino acids. The DNA for the CDR3 is TGTGCCACCAGTGACTCCAGGGGGATCGGGGAGACCCAGTACTTC. This translates into CATSDSRGIGETQYF.

The V call is TRBV29-1, the J call TRBJ2-1, with TRBD2 matching 15 bases. Losses at the gene ends were 6 bases for V and 5 bases for J; bases not matched to a gene: 2. Per germline, CDR1 SQVTM and CDR2 ANQGSEA. The CDR3 extends over 14 amino acids. CDR3 residues: CSVGLAGGDNEQFF. The CDR3 nucleotides read TGCAGCGTAGGACTAGCGGGAGGGGACAATGAGCAGTTCTTC.

This clonotype was found a few times. Relative to the germline gene, one junction end is altered; a read error may explain this. This chain links TRBV5-1 with TRBJ2-1; 15 bases map to TRBD2. The CDR3 spans 15 residues. Germline CDR1 is SGHRS and CDR2 is YFSETQ. The CDR3 nucleotides read TGCGCCAGCAGCTTGGGGGGACTAGCGGGAGGTGAGGAGTTCTTC. It translates to CASSLGGLAGGEEFF. The variable domain in full, with the rest retrieved from reference TRBV5-1 and TRBJ2-1, is KAGVTQTPRYLIKTRGQQVTLSCSPISGHRSVSWYQQTPGQGLQFLFEYFSETQRNKGNFPGRFSGRQFSNSRSEMNVSTLELGDSALYLCASSLGGLAGGEEFFGPGTRLTVL.

This clonotype has a handful of counts. This chain connects TRBV6-1 to TRBJ2-7; 8 bases agree with TRBD2. Germline V lookup: CDR1 MNHNS, CDR2 SASEGT. J lost 3 bases, V lost 8 bases, and 3 bases had no gene match. The CDR3 has 12 amino acids. This chain's CDR3 is CASGRGGYEQYF. Written as DNA, the CDR3 is TGTGCCAGCGGACGGGGGGGCTACGAGCAGTACTTC.

This clonotype turned up a few times. The V gene is TRBV20-1, the J gene TRBJ2-4; tentatively, D is TRBD2 (7 bases). Per the germline V gene, CDR1 is DFQATT and CDR2 is SNEGSKA (reference sequence). The V and J ends lost 5 bases and 2 bases respectively, with 10 bases between them. This CDR3 region has 13 residues. DNA of the CDR3: TGCAGTGCTGACGGGGGGCCCAAAAACATTCAGTACTTC. Translation: CSADGGPKNIQYF.

The CDR3 here is CASKSGFTDTQYF. The CDR3 nucleotides are TGTGCCAGCAAAAGCGGGTTCACAGATACGCAGTATTTT. J is TRBJ2-3 and V is TRBV2; tentatively, D is TRBD2 (6 bases). From germline, CDR1 is SNHLY and CDR2 FYNNEI. Trimming left V 7 bases short and J 2 bases short, with 10 bases between. This CDR3 is 13 amino acids long.

This clonotype was detected a few times. This chain links TRBV14 with TRBJ2-2, with D possibly matching TRBD2 (6 bases). The CDR3 loop spans 17 amino acids. Per germline, CDR1 SGHDN and CDR2 FVKESK. V was pared by 6 bases and J by 0 bases, with 17 bases between. The CDR3 DNA is TGTGCCAGCAGTCGGGGACTCCTCTTATCGAACACCGGGGAGCTGTTTTTT. This sequence encodes CASSRGLLLSNTGELFF.

The rearrangement joins TRBV10-3 to TRBJ1-2; D remains ambiguous. CDR3 length equals 15 residues. Looked up from germline, CDR1 is ENHRY and CDR2 is SYGVKD. V lost 3 bases to trimming and J lost 4 bases, with 15 bases between them. The chain's CDR3 is CAISDGPGSSYGYTF. The CDR3 nucleotides are TGTGCCATCAGTGACGGCCCCGGCAGCAGCTATGGCTACACCTTC.

The chain carries TRBV5-6 and TRBJ2-7, with D possibly being TRBD1 (5 bases). V gave up 4 bases and J gave up 3 bases, with 14 bases separating them. The CDR3 extends over 14 amino acids. Germline assignment: CDR1 SGHDT and CDR2 YYEEEE. Here the CDR3 reads CASSPDVDSYEQYF. The CDR3 DNA reads TGTGCCAGCAGCCCGGACGTAGACAGCTACGAGCAGTACTTC.